The 19 T cell receptor beta chains below all came from one sample that was sequenced in a study of T cell repertoires in cytomegalovirus infection. No antigen has been assigned to these receptors. TCRdb ran MiXCR on the reads and lists one entry per CDR3 protein. The profile shows about 830,000 distinct CDR3 sequences, 30% to 35% of them singletons. Specimen: cultured CD8+ T cells from PBMCs, collected from culture after CMV antigen stimulation. Receptors were obtained from a human donor in good health (CMV status not recorded). Some clones in this sample may be carry-over from other donors' samples.

The chain couples TRBV4-1 to TRBJ2-4, with D unclear. V lost 1 base and J 10 bases, leaving 11 bases between the germline ends. The V gene's germline CDR1 is MGHRA and CDR2 YSYEKL. The CDR3 runs to 13 residues. CDR3 bases: TGCGCCAGCAGCCAAGGAAATTCTCAGATTCAGTACTTC. Translated: CASSQGNSQIQYF.

This chain links TRBV7-6 with TRBJ1-2; no reliable D call. There are 15 residues in the CDR3. The V gene's germline CDR1 is SGHVS and CDR2 FNYEAQ. V was cut by 5 bases and J by 3 bases, with 16 bases left in between. The CDR3 spells CASSPDGTEYYGYTF. Here the CDR3 DNA reads TGTGCCAGCAGCCCTGACGGTACCGAATACTATGGCTACACCTTC.

This clonotype was picked up a small number of times. This chain uses TRBV6-1 with TRBJ2-1, with a possible D match to TRBD1 (5 bases). Between the trimmed V and J ends, which lost 3 bases and 9 bases, there was a span of 15 bases. Germline V gene lookup returns CDR1 MNHNS and CDR2 SASEGT. CDR3 size: 14 residues. The CDR3 DNA follows: TGTGCCAGCAGTGAGCGAGCAGGGTGGGCTGAGCAGTTCTTC. Its translation: CASSERAGWAEQFF.

A note on this clonotype: Its ends do not fully match the called genes, so a read error is possible. V and J are TRBV7-7 and TRBJ2-2, with TRBD2 identical over 7 bases. Germline loops: CDR1 SSHAT, CDR2 FNYEAQ (reference sequence). The CDR3 has 16 residues. In DNA form, the CDR3 reads TGTGCTAGCAGCCCAGCCGGGACTACCCGGATCGGGGAGCTGTTTTTT. Translation gives CASSPAGTTRIGELFF. The full variable domain, in which reference TRBV7-7 and TRBJ2-2 provide the parts outside the CDR3, is GAGVSQSPRYKVTKRGQDVTLRCDPISSHATLYWYQQALGQGPEFLTYFNYEAQPDKSGLPSDRFSAERPEGSISTLTIQRTEQRDSAMYRCASSPAGTTRIGELFFGEGSRLTVL.

The chain carries TRBV28 and TRBJ2-3; 8 bases fit TRBD2. The V and J ends lost 3 bases and 3 bases, in that order; junction bases with no gene match: 11. Germline values: CDR1 MDHEN, CDR2 SYDVKM. The CDR3 has 17 amino acids. CDR3 loop: CASSLGLEQSLTDTQYF. CDR3 in DNA: TGTGCCAGCAGTTTGGGACTAGAACAAAGCTTGACAGATACGCAGTATTTT.

J is TRBJ1-5 and V is TRBV20-1, with 9 bases lining up with TRBD1. The V gene end was trimmed by 1 base and the J gene end by 3 bases; junction bases not matched to a gene: 7. Per the germline V gene, CDR1 is DFQATT and CDR2 is SNEGSKA (reference sequence). The CDR3 is 16 amino acids. CDR3 DNA sequence: TGCAGTGCTAGAGTTGGGACAGGGAGCTACAATCAGCCCCAGCATTTT. Amino acids: CSARVGTGSYNQPQHF.

The CDR3 DNA reads TGCGCCAGCAGCCAAGCCGGGTTTGATGGCTACACCTTC. Its translation: CASSQAGFDGYTF. This chain uses TRBV4-3 with TRBJ1-2; D is ambiguous. The CDR3 is 13 amino acids. V was shortened by 1 base and J by 6 bases, with 9 bases between the two germline ends. In germline, CDR1 is LGHNA, CDR2 YSLEER.

The genes are TRBV19 and TRBJ2-2, with 13 bases lining up with TRBD2. The V gene's germline CDR1 is LNHDA and CDR2 SQIVND (reference sequence). The CDR3 runs 17 residues. V lost 4 bases, J lost 2 bases, and 4 bases stayed unmatched. As DNA, the CDR3 is TGTGCCAGTAGTAGGACTAGCGGGGGTATTAACACCGGGGAGCTGTTTTTT. Translation gives CASSRTSGGINTGELFF.

The V gene is TRBV6-6, the J gene TRBJ2-3; D is perhaps TRBD1 (6 bases). The CDR3 is 15 amino acids. Looked up from germline, CDR1 is MNHNY and CDR2 is SVGAGI (reference sequence). V was trimmed by 5 bases and J by 5 bases, leaving 17 bases between them. DNA of the CDR3: TGTGCCAGCAGTCGACAGGCCTCGGCCATAGATACGCAGTATTTT. It encodes CASSRQASAIDTQYF.

The V and J genes are TRBV5-1 and TRBJ2-7; TRBD1 matches at 9 bases. The CDR3 is 15 amino acids. The V and J ends lost 4 bases and 5 bases, in that order; junction bases with no gene match: 10. Germline CDR1 SGHRS, CDR2 YFSETQ. The CDR3 DNA sequence: TGCGCCAGCAGCAAGACAGGGGGTATGGCCGACGAGCAGTACTTC. This codes for CASSKTGGMADEQYF.

The CDR3 nucleotides read TGTGCCAGCAGCTTCCCCCGGCGGGGGGAAAGTCGAGAGACCCAGTACTTC. Translated, it gives CASSFPRRGESRETQYF. This rearrangement joins TRBV7-2 to TRBJ2-5; the match to TRBD2 covers 8 bases. V lost 3 bases, J lost 4 bases, and 13 bases stayed unmatched. This CDR3 is 17 amino acids long. Germline CDR1 and CDR2: SGHTA and FQGNSA.

The chain joins TRBV19 to TRBJ1-1; D ambiguous. Germline values: CDR1 LNHDA, CDR2 SQIVND (reference sequence). The CDR3 loop spans 12 amino acids. The CDR3 is CPIIKPNTEAFF. The CDR3 DNA is TGTCCAATTATCAAGCCGAACACTGAAGCTTTCTTT.

In regard to this clonotype: Given a much more abundant clone one base away, this may be a read error. The V and J genes are TRBV12-3 or TRBV12-4 and TRBJ1-5; D not resolved. V was clipped by 8 bases and J by 7 bases, with 15 bases between them. This CDR3 has 13 residues. The CDR3 spells CASGSSWGQPQHF. CDR3 in DNA: TGTGCCAGCGGTTCCTCCTGGGGACAGCCCCAGCATTTT.

This clonotype was counted between two and nine times. The gene calls are TRBV6-5 and TRBJ2-7; 9 nucleotides match TRBD1. Trimming at V came to 6 bases and at J to 4 bases, leaving 10 bases not matched to a gene. The CDR3 loop spans 15 amino acids. The germline gives CDR1 MNHEY, CDR2 SVGAGI. The CDR3 DNA reads TGTGCCAGCAGCCATACCGGGACAGGGATGTACGAGCAGTACTTC. Its protein is CASSHTGTGMYEQYF.

This clonotype was observed many times. The chain is built from TRBV11-3 and TRBJ2-5; 8 bases agree with TRBD1. Germline V gene data show CDR1 as SGHNT and CDR2 as YENEEA. V was clipped by 5 bases and J by 3 bases; unmatched bases: 2. The CDR3 consists of 13 residues. This CDR3 is CASSPGQEETQYF. The CDR3 DNA reads as TGTGCCAGCAGCCCGGGACAGGAAGAGACCCAGTACTTC.

This clonotype has a count of ten or more. The rearrangement joins TRBV7-9 to TRBJ1-5; D gene ambiguous. The CDR3 is 14 residues long. CDR1 is SEHNR, CDR2 FQNEAQ, per germline (reference sequence). Trimming pared 1 base from V and 4 bases from J, leaving 8 bases between. CDR3 in amino acids: CASSLGPTNQPQHF. In DNA form, the CDR3 reads TGTGCCAGCAGCTTAGGTCCAACGAATCAGCCCCAGCATTTT.

The J gene is TRBJ2-7, the V gene TRBV6-2 or TRBV6-3; D is ambiguous. This CDR3 contains 12 residues. V lost 5 bases and J 7 bases, leaving 12 bases between the germline ends. Germline V gene sequence: CDR1 MNHEY, CDR2 SVGEGT. The CDR3 DNA follows: TGTGCCAGCAGTCCGTCAGGTCTGGAGCAGTACTTC. This encodes CASSPSGLEQYF.

This clonotype showed up just a few times. The chain links TRBV5-6 to TRBJ1-2, with 7 positions matching TRBD1. The CDR3 runs 13 residues. CDR1 and CDR2 from the germline V gene are SGHDT and YYEEEE. The J segment lost 5 bases and the V segment lost 5 bases, leaving 6 bases of the junction unmatched. The CDR3 DNA sequence: TGTGCCAGCAGGCGGACAGGCGAGTATGGCTACACCTTC. This sequence encodes CASRRTGEYGYTF.

The V and J genes are TRBV14 and TRBJ2-7; D may be TRBD1 (5 bases). The CDR3 runs to 14 residues. The V gene lost 2 bases and the J gene lost 5 bases, with 13 bases spanning the gap. Germline V gives CDR1 SGHDN, CDR2 FVKESK. Written as DNA, the CDR3 is TGTGCCAGCAGCCAACCTAACAGGATTGACGAGCAGTACTTC. Its protein is CASSQPNRIDEQYF.